The next 25 T cell receptor beta chains were all read from a single sample in a study of identical twins. TCRdb recomputed calls from the 5' RACE reads with MiXCR, one row per CDR3 protein. The sample has about 890,000 distinct CDR3 sequences, roughly an eighth seen once. In addition, the sample was reused for a study of yellow fever vaccine responses in identical twins.

Input material: PBMCs. The receptors were gathered from a woman aged 18 to 35 in good health.

The sample holds many counts of this clonotype. This chain links TRBV12-3 or TRBV12-4 with TRBJ2-7; D unclear. The CDR3 is made up of 11 amino acids. V dropped 5 bases and J dropped 4 bases, with 6 bases sitting between them. CDR3 bases: TGTGCCAGCAGTGTTGGGTACGAGCAGTACTTC. This encodes CASSVGYEQYF.

The table lists this clonotype with a few counts. The chain couples TRBV20-1 to TRBJ2-5, with D perhaps assigned TRBD1 or TRBD2 (5 bases each). The V end was cut by 1 base, the J end by 7 bases, with 10 bases between. Germline CDR1 is DFQATT and CDR2 is SNEGSKA (reference sequence). CDR3 length: 12 amino acids. The CDR3 spells CSARGDLGTQYF. The CDR3 nucleotides read TGCAGTGCTAGAGGGGACCTGGGGACCCAGTACTTC.

The rearrangement links TRBV3-1 to TRBJ2-2; D is unclear. Germline V lookup: CDR1 LGHDT, CDR2 YNNKEL (reference sequence). CDR3 length: 17 amino acids. Trimming took 4 bases from V and 0 from J, leaving 15 bases between them. As DNA, the CDR3 is TGTGCCAGCAGCCCCGCCGCGGTTCTCGCGAACACCGGGGAGCTGTTTTTT. Its translation: CASSPAAVLANTGELFF.

The chain joins TRBV3-1 to TRBJ2-2; tentatively, D is TRBD1 or TRBD2 (6 bases each). This CDR3 region has 16 residues. Trimming removed 3 bases from V and 2 bases from J, with 13 bases in between. Germline CDR1 and CDR2: LGHDT and YNNKEL (reference sequence). The CDR3 DNA reads as TGTGCCAGCAGCCAGAATCCGGGGGCTAACACCGGGGAGCTGTTTTTT. Translating it yields CASSQNPGANTGELFF. The variable domain in full, completed from reference TRBV3-1 and TRBJ2-2, reads DTAVSQTPKYLVTQMGNDKSIKCEQNLGHDTMYWYKQDSKKFLKIMFSYNNKELIINETVPNRFSPKSPDKAHLNLHINSLELGDSAVYFCASSQNPGANTGELFFGEGSRLTVL.

The chain employs TRBV7-8 and TRBJ2-5; D is undetermined. Germline CDR1 is SGHVS and CDR2 is FQNEAQ. The length of the CDR3 is 13 residues. The V and J ends lost 1 base and 4 bases respectively, with 7 bases between them. The CDR3 reads CASSLGVLETQYF. CDR3 DNA: TGTGCCAGCAGCTTAGGAGTTTTAGAGACCCAGTACTTC.

This clonotype was seen a handful of times. The chain carries TRBV5-1 and TRBJ2-1, with 8 bases that match TRBD2. Per germline, CDR1 SGHRS and CDR2 YFSETQ. The CDR3 contains 16 residues. V trimming: 4 bases; J trimming: 0 bases; junction bases outside the gene matches: 6. As DNA, the CDR3 is TGCGCCAGCAGCCCGGGACTAGGGGACTCCTACAATGAGCAGTTCTTC. Translating gives CASSPGLGDSYNEQFF.

Remarks on this clonotype: A much larger clonotype is one base distant, so this may be a read error. The chain links TRBV2 to TRBJ1-4; no reliable D call. Per the germline V gene, CDR1 is SNHLY and CDR2 is FYNNEI. This CDR3 spans 13 amino acids. The CDR3 is CACSELPAEKLFF. CDR3 in DNA: TGTGCCTGCAGTGAGTTGCCGGCTGAAAAACTGTTTTTT. Supplemented by reference TRBV2 and TRBJ1-4, the full variable domain reads EPEVTQTPSHQVTQMGQEVILRCVPISNHLYFYWYRQILGQKVEFLVSFYNNEISEKSEIFDDQFSVERPDGSNFTLKIRSTKLEDSAMYFCACSELPAEKLFFGSGTQLSVL.

The chain combines TRBV19 with TRBJ2-2; D not resolved. The CDR3 runs 15 residues. In germline, CDR1 is LNHDA, CDR2 SQIVND (reference sequence). Between the trimmed V and J ends, which lost 2 bases and 0 bases, there was a span of 7 bases. Here the CDR3 reads CASSIRGTNTGELFF. In DNA form, the CDR3 reads TGTGCCAGTAGTATACGTGGGACGAACACCGGGGAGCTGTTTTTT.

The rearrangement joins TRBV5-6 to TRBJ1-1; perhaps TRBD1 as D (6 bases). This CDR3 comprises 15 residues. V lost 0 bases, J lost 6 bases, and 15 bases lay in between. CDR1 is SGHDT and CDR2 is YYEEEE in the germline V gene. The CDR3 DNA reads as TGTGCCAGCAGCTTGGCCGGTCCCGGGGGCTCTGAAGCTTTCTTT. Its translation is CASSLAGPGGSEAFF.

This clonotype was observed a handful of times. V gene TRBV6-2 or TRBV6-3 combines with J gene TRBJ1-2, with D possibly being TRBD1 (5 bases). The germline V gene encodes CDR1 MNHEY and CDR2 SVGEGT. The V end lost 6 bases, the J end lost 7 bases, and 15 bases lay between the germline ends. This CDR3 spans 13 amino acids. This CDR3 is CASRPGLHLGYTF. The CDR3 DNA reads TGTGCCAGCAGACCGGGACTGCATCTTGGCTACACCTTC.

This clonotype was recorded at least ten times. The V and J genes are TRBV20-1 and TRBJ2-3; TRBD2 agrees at 7 bases. The germline V gene encodes CDR1 DFQATT and CDR2 SNEGSKA (reference sequence). The CDR3 runs 15 residues. V dropped 1 base and J dropped 5; count of bases not matched to a gene: 9. For the CDR3, the DNA is TGCAGTGCTAGAGTTGCGGGAGATTACAGAGATACGCAGTATTTT. Protein: CSARVAGDYRDTQYF.

The chain has TRBV5-1 and TRBJ2-2, with D maybe TRBD2 (5 bases). Germline-derived CDR1 and CDR2 are SGHRS and YFSETQ. V dropped 4 bases and J dropped 0 bases, with 13 bases sitting between them. CDR3 size: 16 residues. CDR3 nucleotides: TGCGCCAGCAGCGTGATAAGAGGGACGAACACCGGGGAGCTGTTTTTT. Protein: CASSVIRGTNTGELFF.

A word on this clonotype: This may be a read error, as it is one base from a much larger clone. The gene calls are TRBV5-1 and TRBJ2-1; 9 bases fit TRBD2. This CDR3 has 16 amino acids. The ends lost 4 bases at V and 2 bases at J; junction bases unmatched: 7. CDR1 and CDR2 from the germline V gene are SGHRS and YFSETQ. The DNA of the CDR3 is TGCGCCAGCAGCACCTGGGCTAGCGGGACCTACAATGAGCAGTTCTTC. Translated, it gives CASSTWASGTYNEQFF.

The rearrangement joins TRBV29-1 to TRBJ2-1, with D unresolved. Trimming cost V 4 bases and J 4 bases, with 8 bases left between them. The germline CDR1 and CDR2 sequences are SQVTM and ANQGSEA. This CDR3 spans 12 amino acids. CDR3 region: CSVVEDYNEQFF. CDR3 nucleotide sequence: TGCAGCGTTGTGGAAGATTACAATGAGCAGTTCTTC.

With regard to this clonotype: Sequence at one end of the junction differs from germline and may be a read error. This rearrangement joins TRBV5-1 to TRBJ1-1; TRBD1 agrees at 11 bases. Germline V lookup: CDR1 SGHRS, CDR2 YFSETQ. The CDR3 totals 11 residues. CDR3 DNA: TGCGCCAGCGGACAGGGGGCTGAAGCTCTCTTT. This translates into CASGQGAEALF. The full variable domain, rest sourced from reference TRBV5-1 and TRBJ1-1, is KAGVTQTPRYLIKTRGQQVTLSCSPISGHRSVSWYQQTPGQGLQFLFEYFSETQRNKGNFPGRFSGRQFSNSRSEMNVSTLELGDSALYLCASGQGAEALFGQGTRLTVV.

In this sample, this clonotype turned up once. The J gene is TRBJ2-5, the V gene TRBV20-1, with D tentatively TRBD2 (6 bases). Trimming removed 1 base at V and 2 bases at J, with 11 bases between. CDR1 and CDR2 from the germline V gene are DFQATT and SNEGSKA (reference sequence). The CDR3 loop spans 14 amino acids. The CDR3 loop is CSARGGIEQETQYF. The CDR3 DNA sequence: TGCAGTGCTAGAGGCGGGATCGAACAAGAGACCCAGTACTTC.

This chain uses TRBV4-2 with TRBJ2-2; D is possibly TRBD1 or TRBD2 (5 bases each). This CDR3 has 16 residues. Germline V gene lookup returns CDR1 LGHNA and CDR2 YNFKEQ. The V end lost 0 bases, the J end lost 8 bases, and 16 bases lay between the germline ends. This CDR3 reads CASSQDGLGVQGELFF. DNA of the CDR3: TGTGCCAGCAGCCAAGATGGGCTGGGGGTCCAAGGGGAGCTGTTTTTT.

This chain links TRBV20-1 with TRBJ2-4, with unresolved D. Trimming stripped 3 bases from V and 1 base from J, with 7 bases between. This CDR3 spans 13 amino acids. Germline CDR1 and CDR2: DFQATT and SNEGSKA (reference sequence). The DNA of the CDR3 is TGCAGTGCTAGGACCGAGGCCAAAAACATTCAGTACTTC. Amino acid sequence: CSARTEAKNIQYF.

The chain is built from TRBV5-1 and TRBJ2-2; D is uncertain. This CDR3 spans 15 amino acids. The V gene's germline CDR1 is SGHRS and CDR2 YFSETQ. V was cut by 4 bases and J by 0 bases, with 10 bases left in between. CDR3 nucleotide sequence: TGCGCCAGCAGCCCGGGCTCCACGAACACCGGGGAGCTGTTTTTT. It specifies CASSPGSTNTGELFF.

J is TRBJ2-1 and V is TRBV6-1; 10 bases line up with TRBD2. The V and J ends lost 5 bases and 0 bases, in that order; junction bases with no gene match: 7. The CDR3 contains 17 residues. The germline V gene has CDR1 MNHNS and CDR2 SASEGT. The CDR3 bases are TGTGCCAGCAGTCTTAGCGGGGGGATATACTCCTACAATGAGCAGTTCTTC. Residues: CASSLSGGIYSYNEQFF.

This clonotype was found a few times. This chain joins TRBV7-2 and TRBJ1-1; D remains ambiguous. V lost 2 bases to trimming and J lost 0 bases, with 10 bases between them. From germline, CDR1 is SGHTA and CDR2 FQGNSA. The CDR3 totals 15 residues. CDR3 protein: CASSLLAIMNTEAFF. The CDR3 DNA sequence: TGTGCCAGCAGCTTATTGGCCATCATGAACACTGAAGCTTTCTTT.

This clonotype was seen a handful of times. The chain uses TRBV25-1 and TRBJ2-5; 7 nucleotides line up with TRBD1. J lost 3 bases, V lost 7 bases, and 11 bases had no gene match. Germline V gene data show CDR1 as MGHDK and CDR2 as SYGVNS. This CDR3 has 15 amino acids. The CDR3 bases are TGTGCCAGCAAGAGTGACAGGGCGTCGAAAGAGACCCAGTACTTC. Translation gives CASKSDRASKETQYF.

This clonotype was detected a few times. The chain couples TRBV15 to TRBJ2-5; D possibly matches TRBD1 or TRBD2 (5 bases each). The CDR3 runs 15 residues. The V gene lost 0 bases and the J gene lost 4 bases, with 12 bases spanning the gap. Germline CDR1 reads LNHNV; CDR2 reads YYDKDF (reference sequence). CDR3 region: CATSRDGGPTETQYF. The CDR3, as DNA: TGTGCCACCAGCAGAGATGGGGGACCGACAGAGACCCAGTACTTC.

The genes are TRBV2 and TRBJ1-1; D is undetermined. The CDR3 extends over 14 amino acids. The V end was cut by 4 bases, the J end by 0 bases, with 9 bases between. Per germline, CDR1 SNHLY and CDR2 FYNNEI. CDR3 residues: CASSGQAMNTEAFF. For the CDR3, the DNA is TGTGCCAGCAGTGGCCAGGCCATGAACACTGAAGCTTTCTTT.

The genes are TRBV3-1 and TRBJ2-5; TRBD2 is a possible D gene (6 bases). CDR1 is LGHDT, CDR2 YNNKEL, per germline (reference sequence). V was shortened by 1 base and J by 5 bases, with 11 bases between the two germline ends. This CDR3 is 14 amino acids long. The CDR3 region has the DNA TGTGCCAGCAGCCAAGTCCGGGAGATGGAGACCCAGTACTTC. It specifies CASSQVREMETQYF.